The sequence of this T cell receptor beta chain was determined in a study of shared clonotypes between healthy human individuals. Study findings and constraints: In general, naive subsets displayed greater estimated richness than memory subsets did.

Deep-level running was used for the assay. Clones were read by immunoSEQ multiplex PCR, and TCRdb kept only the in-frame ones, dropping some. The sample carries about 710,000 clones, 72% recorded once. The length of the CDR3 is 15 residues. V was pared by 2 bases and J by 1 base, with 3 bases of the junction left unmatched. Germline V gene data show CDR1 as GTSNPN and CDR2 as SVGIG (reference sequence). In the case of this clone: What it recognizes is unknown.

Both subsets, CD45RA+ naive and CD45RA-negative memory, were split from the CD4+ cells. The material sequenced was memory CD4+ T cells sorted from blood. Noted subset: CD45RA-negative fraction. This chain links TRBV30 with TRBJ1-5; 9 bases agree with TRBD1. This receptor was identified in a woman aged 25 to 39 in good health. The CDR3 protein is CAWSLDRGSNQPQHF. The CDR3 coding sequence is TGTGCCTGGAGTCTGGACAGGGGAAGCAATCAGCCCCAGCATTTT.